These 18 T cell receptor beta chains came from one sample sequenced in a study of control samples from healthy donors and cancer patients. Produced via immunoSEQ multiplex PCR; TCRdb's table is partial and in-frame only. The profile shows 85,000 to 110,000 clones, 80% to 90% of them singletons. The sequenced sample consisted of PBMCs. These receptors originate from a man aged 55 to 70 with lung cancer.

J is TRBJ2-5 and V is TRBV7-9, with 9 positions matching TRBD1. CDR3 length: 18 amino acids. V shed 2 bases and J 5 bases; nucleotides not matched to a gene: 15. CDR1 is SEHNR, CDR2 FQNEAQ, per germline (reference sequence). The CDR3 DNA reads TGTGCCAGCAGCTTATATCCACAACAGGGGGCGCGGGGGGAGACCCAGTACTTC. Amino acids: CASSLYPQQGARGETQYF.

The rearrangement links TRBV6-1 to TRBJ2-1; 10 bases agree with TRBD1. CDR3 length equals 15 residues. Looked up from germline, CDR1 is MNHNS and CDR2 is SASEGT. V was clipped by 3 bases and J by 8 bases; unmatched bases: 7. CDR3 coding DNA: TGTGCCAGCAGTGATAGGACAGGGGGTACCCATGAGCAGTTCTTC. This gives the protein CASSDRTGGTHEQFF.

The V call is TRBV2, the J call TRBJ1-1; 10 bases line up with TRBD1. This CDR3 region has 15 residues. Germline trimming cut 7 bases from V and 0 bases from J; bases unmatched to any gene: 5. Germline values: CDR1 SNHLY, CDR2 FYNNEI. Here the CDR3 reads CASTGQGSMNTEAFF. The DNA of the CDR3 is TGTGCCAGCACGGGACAGGGGAGTATGAACACTGAAGCTTTCTTT.

This rearrangement joins TRBV4-2 to TRBJ2-1; D may correspond to TRBD1 or TRBD2 (6 bases each). Trimming took 4 bases from V and 10 from J, leaving 23 bases between them. Germline V CDR1 and CDR2: LGHNA, YNFKEQ. The CDR3 covers 16 residues. CDR3 coding DNA: TGTGCCAGCAGCCCCGATTTAGACAGGCGGGGCAGCGAGCAGTTCTTC. Translated, it gives CASSPDLDRRGSEQFF.

The chain joins TRBV7-3 to TRBJ2-5; 10 nucleotides agree with TRBD1. The germline gives CDR1 SGHTA, CDR2 FQGTGA. V trimming: 3 bases; J trimming: 5 bases; junction bases outside the gene matches: 6. The CDR3 has 15 residues. Here the CDR3 reads CASSLDRGLGETQYF. In nucleotides, the CDR3 is TGTGCCAGCAGCTTGGACAGGGGGTTAGGCGAGACCCAGTACTTC.

V is TRBV25-1 and J is TRBJ2-2; no clear D gene. Trimming removed 3 bases at V and 3 bases at J, with 14 bases between. The CDR3 loop spans 16 amino acids. From germline, CDR1 is MGHDK and CDR2 SYGVNS. CDR3 DNA: TGTGCCAGCAGTGATGGTTTCGGTCACGACACCGGGGAGCTGTTTTTT. Protein sequence: CASSDGFGHDTGELFF.

V gene TRBV27 combines with J gene TRBJ1-3, with a tentative D call TRBD1 (5 bases). Germline V gene data show CDR1 as MNHEY and CDR2 as SMNVEV (reference sequence). The V end lost 5 bases, the J end lost 0 bases, and 17 bases lay between the germline ends. The CDR3 length is 17 residues. In nucleotides, the CDR3 is TGTGCCAGCAGTAAGCTGCAGGACACAAACTCTGGAAACACCATATATTTT. This gives the protein CASSKLQDTNSGNTIYF.

The genes are TRBV4-1 and TRBJ1-1; perhaps TRBD1 as D (6 bases). This CDR3 is 15 amino acids long. CDR1 is MGHRA, CDR2 YSYEKL, per germline. V lost 4 bases and J lost 0, with 12 bases in between. The DNA of the CDR3 is TGCGCCAGCAGCCCGAGGGGGGCCCTGAACACTGAAGCTTTCTTT. As protein: CASSPRGALNTEAFF.

This chain joins TRBV5-1 and TRBJ2-2; D possibly corresponds to TRBD2 (6 bases). Trimming took off 4 bases at V and 5 bases at J, with 9 bases between the two ends. Per germline, CDR1 SGHRS and CDR2 YFSETQ. This CDR3 contains 13 residues. The CDR3 spells CASSPGVTGELFF. CDR3 bases: TGCGCCAGCAGCCCGGGGGTAACCGGGGAGCTGTTTTTT.

The genes are TRBV15 and TRBJ2-1, with D perhaps TRBD2 (6 bases). CDR1 and CDR2 (germline): LNHNV, YYDKDF (reference sequence). The CDR3 runs 16 residues. The V end was cut by 1 base, the J end by 1 base, with 11 bases between. The CDR3 loop reads CATSRGARGSYNEQFF. The CDR3 bases are TGTGCCACCAGCAGAGGGGCTCGGGGGTCCTACAATGAGCAGTTCTTC.

V is TRBV5-1 and J is TRBJ2-7; TRBD1 or TRBD2 may be the D gene (5 bases each). Germline CDR1 and CDR2: SGHRS and YFSETQ. Between the trimmed V and J ends, which lost 4 bases and 0 bases, there was a span of 11 bases. CDR3 length: 14 amino acids. The CDR3 DNA follows: TGCGCCAGCAGCAGGGACGTTCCCTCCTACGAGCAGTACTTC. This translates into CASSRDVPSYEQYF.

V gene TRBV15 combines with J gene TRBJ2-1; tentatively, D is TRBD1 or TRBD2 (5 bases each). V was pared by 1 base and J by 10 bases, with 11 bases between. Germline CDR1 is LNHNV and CDR2 is YYDKDF (reference sequence). The CDR3 consists of 13 residues. The CDR3 DNA follows: TGTGCCACCAGCAGAGGAATCAGGGAGGAGCAGTTCTTC. This sequence encodes CATSRGIREEQFF. The full variable domain, completed using reference TRBV15 and TRBJ2-1, is DAMVIQNPRYQVTQFGKPVTLSCSQTLNHNVMYWYQQKSSQAPKLLFHYYDKDFNNEADTPDNFQSRRPNTSFCFLDIRSPGLGDTAMYLCATSRGIREEQFFGPGTRLTVL.

V usage is TRBV7-6 and J usage is TRBJ1-1; D remains unclear. This CDR3 is built from 15 residues. V dropped 5 bases and J dropped 5 bases, with 18 bases sitting between them. Per germline, CDR1 SGHVS and CDR2 FNYEAQ. The CDR3 DNA reads TGTGCCAGCAGCCCTCAAGGGTTCCCGTGGACTGAAGCTTTCTTT. Its protein product is CASSPQGFPWTEAFF.

V usage is TRBV14 and J usage is TRBJ2-1; TRBD2 agrees at 10 bases. CDR1 and CDR2 from the germline V gene are SGHDN and FVKESK. Losses at the gene ends were 4 bases for V and 8 bases for J; bases not matched to a gene: 8. The CDR3 is made up of 15 amino acids. The CDR3 DNA is TGTGCCAGCAGCCCCATGAGGACTAGCGGTGATGAGCAGTTCTTC. Encoded protein: CASSPMRTSGDEQFF.

The rearrangement joins TRBV7-2 to TRBJ2-2; TRBD2 agrees at 11 bases. This CDR3 is 18 amino acids long. V lost 0 bases and J lost 5; bases outside the gene matches: 8. The V gene's germline CDR1 is SGHTA and CDR2 FQGNSA. Written as DNA, the CDR3 is TGTGCCAGCAGCTTAGCGAAACTAGCGGGGGATAGGACCGGGGAGCTGTTTTTT. The encoded protein is CASSLAKLAGDRTGELFF.

The chain recombines TRBV7-3 with TRBJ2-5; the D gene is possibly TRBD2 (7 bases). Trimming took 2 bases from V and 2 from J, leaving 12 bases between them. CDR1 is SGHTA, CDR2 FQGTGA, per germline. This CDR3 comprises 15 residues. The chain's CDR3 is CASSLFSGTQETQYF. CDR3 in DNA: TGTGCCAGCAGCTTATTCAGCGGGACACAAGAGACCCAGTACTTC. The full variable domain, its missing parts supplied by reference TRBV7-3 and TRBJ2-5, is GAGVSQTPSNKVTEKGKYVELRCDPISGHTALYWYRQSLGQGPEFLIYFQGTGAADDSGLPNDRFFAVRPEGSVSTLKIQRTERGDSAVYLCASSLFSGTQETQYFGPGTRLLVL.

The genes are TRBV4-1 and TRBJ1-2; D ambiguous. V was shortened by 1 base and J by 5 bases, with 11 bases between the two germline ends. The germline V gene encodes CDR1 MGHRA and CDR2 YSYEKL. This CDR3 is 14 amino acids long. CDR3 sequence reads: CASSQVAGVYGYTF. As DNA, the CDR3 is TGCGCCAGCAGCCAAGTCGCTGGGGTTTATGGCTACACCTTC.

The gene calls are TRBV10-2 and TRBJ1-1; D uncertain. V lost 7 bases, J lost 3 bases, and 12 bases lay in between. The length of the CDR3 is 13 residues. Germline V lookup: CDR1 WSHSY, CDR2 SAAADI. The DNA of the CDR3 is TGCGCCAGCATTACCAAGTTGGACACTGAAGCTTTCTTT. This gives the protein CASITKLDTEAFF.